This T cell receptor (beta chain) originates from a study of T cell repertoires in cytomegalovirus infection. Study information: An indication of both CMV infection and matching HLA type came from public TCR beta signatures. Overall study results and limits: It was HLA-C-restricted CMV-specific TCR beta clonotypes that dominated the response ex vivo. Identification of carriers of CMV plus the relevant HLA was performed using cumulative public TCR beta family frequency.

A few counts support this clonotype. Antigen specificity is unknown. Germline V gene data show CDR1 as LNHDA and CDR2 as SQIVND (reference sequence). This CDR3 is 14 amino acids long. V lost 9 bases to trimming and J lost 6 bases; unmatched junction nucleotides: 7. A single record per CDR3 protein comes from TCRdb applying MiXCR to the reads. This sample has roughly 500,000 distinct CDR3 sequences; 33% occur once, and the top ten carry 15% to 20%. The rearrangement joins TRBV19 to TRBJ2-2, with 10 bases lining up with TRBD1. This specimen was cultured PBMCs, taken from culture after CMV antigen stimulation. The sequence derives from a human donor in good health (CMV status not recorded). Some clones in this sample may be carry-over from other donors' samples. In nucleotides, the CDR3 is TGTGCCAGCCTCGACAGGGGGCGCCCCGGGGAGCTGTTTTTT. Residues: CASLDRGRPGELFF.